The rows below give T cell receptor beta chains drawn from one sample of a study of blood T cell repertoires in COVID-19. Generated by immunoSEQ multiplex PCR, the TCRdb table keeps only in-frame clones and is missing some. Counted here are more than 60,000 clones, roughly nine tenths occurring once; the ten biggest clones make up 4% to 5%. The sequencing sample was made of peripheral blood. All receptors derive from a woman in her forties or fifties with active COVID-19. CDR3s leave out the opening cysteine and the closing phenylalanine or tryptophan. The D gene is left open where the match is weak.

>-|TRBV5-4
ASSLDAGPYEQY
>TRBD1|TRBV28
ASSLLGQINQPQH
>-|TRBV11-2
ASSLDSLGGRPYEQY
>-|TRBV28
ASSTTGYYGYT
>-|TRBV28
ASSFRGSSYNEQF
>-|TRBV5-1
ASSLYRQGRGGDEQF
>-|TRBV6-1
ASSDPFGSNMYEQY
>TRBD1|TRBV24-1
ATSDGNRGENSPLH
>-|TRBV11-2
ASSLTYTEAF
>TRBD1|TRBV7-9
ASSLEGQLAKNIQY
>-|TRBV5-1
ASSLKEEGGTEAF
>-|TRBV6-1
ASSDNRNYGYT
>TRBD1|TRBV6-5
ASRINGQGNTEAF
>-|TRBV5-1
ASSLGGTITYGYT
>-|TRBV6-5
ASSFLQGSYGYT
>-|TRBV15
ATSRIVADEQF
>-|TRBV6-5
ASSYDRTSLVQY
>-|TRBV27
ASSSIPSWTSTDTQY
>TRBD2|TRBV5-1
ASSLGLAGGSEQF
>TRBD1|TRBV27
ASSFGRGNSYEQY
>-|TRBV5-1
ASGTNLGTAGNEQF
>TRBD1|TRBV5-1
ASSLFGTVNTEAF
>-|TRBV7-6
ASSLGTSTYEQY
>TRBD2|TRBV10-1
ASRDTSGRCIYEQF
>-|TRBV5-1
ASSLGSGRTKNIQY
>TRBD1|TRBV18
ASSPPTGQGGPEAF
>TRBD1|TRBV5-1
ASRTGIGNTIY
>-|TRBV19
ASNGPGTSTDTQY
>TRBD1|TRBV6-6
ASSTTDRGRPQPQH
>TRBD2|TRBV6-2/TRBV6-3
ASSYGWGTSGRSSYNEQF
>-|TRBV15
ATSRVRELPYEQY
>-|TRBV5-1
ASSLNGQGETQY
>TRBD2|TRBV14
ASSQVLAGDYEQF
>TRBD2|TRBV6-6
ASSSGLAGAVSQY
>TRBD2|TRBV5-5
ASSFGAGDTGELF
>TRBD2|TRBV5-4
ASSLPLAGVDTQY
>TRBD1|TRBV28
ASTVQGYQPQH
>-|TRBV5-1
ASSADLTYGYT
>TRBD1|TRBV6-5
ASRTSGGLNTEAF
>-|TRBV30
AWSRGSADTQY
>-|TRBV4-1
ASSPISSGNTIY
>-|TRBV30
AWSVGRVNTEAF
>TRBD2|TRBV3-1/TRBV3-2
ASSHRTSGSGEQY
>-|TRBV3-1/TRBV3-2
ASSQGPATDTQY
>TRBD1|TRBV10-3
AISESRQGNEQF
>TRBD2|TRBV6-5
ASSPSGSSYEQY
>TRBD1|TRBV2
ASRGTGVSYEQY
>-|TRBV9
ASSADSPYGNTIY